Detailed here is one TCR beta chain. Its target is unknown. The source of the sample is a study of CXCR3-negative and CXCR3-positive naive CD8 T cells. Points from the study as a whole: TRB CDR3 properties served as the basis for inferring TCR strength, and surface CD5 was comparable between naive subsets. Similarly elevated diversity marked both naive subsets, with memory CD8+ cells showing far lower diversity. Similar TRBV-TRBJ gene usage was seen in naive CXCR3-negative and CXCR3-positive cells, but not in memory cells. Compared with CXCR3-negative naive cells, CXCR3-positive naive cells showed more hydrophobic TRB CDR3s. Freshly isolated PBMCs were used in most assays, given partial CXCR3 loss after freezing.

There are 13 residues in the CDR3. Germline assignment: CDR1 LGHNA and CDR2 YSLEER. All TRB cDNA libraries came from 5' RACE performed with UMI labels. TCRdb re-called the 5' RACE reads; one entry per CDR3 protein, DNA not given. This sample lists around 80,000 distinct CDR3 sequences; its ten largest clones have approximately 0.67%. The receptor was isolated from a human donor in good health. Some clones in this sample may be carry-over from other donors' samples. Sequencing was done on a sample of naive CXCR3+ CD8+ T cells from blood. Subset meaning: CD45RO-CCR7+CD27+CD95- naive CD8+ T cells expressing CXCR3 (TNR3+). The rearrangement links TRBV4-3 to TRBJ1-1. CDR3: CASSPIMNTEAFF.